The T cell receptor (beta chain) described here comes from a study of vaccination and CD4 T cells after COVID-19. Treatment in this sample: 10-day PBMC culture with coronavirus spike peptide pools or control peptides (ViraFEST assay). Regarding this clonotype: Its antigen remains unidentified.

Oncomine TCR Beta short-read sequencing was applied to DNA from cultured CD4+ T cells. TCRdb ran MiXCR on the PCR reads and lists one entry per CDR3 protein. The sample contains about 15,000 distinct CDR3 sequences, 50% to 55% of which appear only once. CDR3 length: 15 residues. Trimming took 5 bases from V and 8 from J, leaving 16 bases between them. Germline V CDR1 and CDR2: MDHEN, SYDVKM. The sample consisted of CD4+ T cells from blood, cultured in vitro. This chain joins TRBV28 and TRBJ1-6; no definite D call. The clonotype comes from a human donor who had recovered from COVID-19. CDR3 amino acids: CASSPDGRGDSPLHF. CDR3 in DNA: TGTGCCAGCAGTCCAGACGGGCGAGGTGATTCACCCCTCCACTTT.